The 16 T cell receptor beta chains in this list originate from one sample, sequenced in a study of blood T cell repertoires in COVID-19. Profiled with immunoSEQ multiplex PCR; TCRdb holds only in-frame clones, not every one. The table has 150,000 or so clones, around 80% seen once. The source material was peripheral blood. Receptors were obtained from a man in his sixties with active or convalescent COVID-19.

The CDR3 is CASREQGARPNEKLFF. In DNA form, the CDR3 reads TGTGCCAGCAGGGAACAGGGGGCGCGACCTAATGAAAAACTGTTTTTT. The chain employs TRBV7-9 and TRBJ1-4; 9 positions match TRBD1. The V and J ends lost 6 bases and 3 bases, in that order; junction bases with no gene match: 8. Looked up from germline, CDR1 is SEHNR and CDR2 is FQNEAQ (reference sequence). The CDR3 has 16 residues.

The chain employs TRBV27 and TRBJ2-5; 7 bases are shared with TRBD2. Losses at the gene ends were 10 bases for V and 5 bases for J; bases not matched to a gene: 10. Looked up from germline, CDR1 is MNHEY and CDR2 is SMNVEV (reference sequence). This CDR3 region has 13 residues. CDR3 DNA: TGTGCCACACAGCGAGCCGGGGGGGAGACCCAGTACTTC. The encoded protein is CATQRAGGETQYF.

J is TRBJ2-3 and V is TRBV10-3, with 11 bases that match TRBD2. The CDR3 sequence is 16 residues long. V trimming: 4 bases; J trimming: 4 bases; junction bases outside the gene matches: 7. Per germline, CDR1 ENHRY and CDR2 SYGVKD. In nucleotides, the CDR3 is TGTGCCATCAGTGGAACTAGCGGGAGTATCCCAGATACGCAGTATTTT. It codes for CAISGTSGSIPDTQYF.

The V and J genes are TRBV19 and TRBJ1-3; D gene ambiguous. The CDR3 is made up of 15 amino acids. Trimming took off 8 bases at V and 0 bases at J, with 14 bases between the two ends. Germline V gene sequence: CDR1 LNHDA, CDR2 SQIVND (reference sequence). This CDR3 is CASALTWSSGNTIYF. As DNA, the CDR3 is TGTGCCAGTGCCCTTACCTGGAGCTCTGGAAACACCATATATTTT.

This chain links TRBV7-2 with TRBJ2-7, with 9 bases lining up with TRBD2. Germline CDR1 reads SGHTA; CDR2 reads FQGNSA. The CDR3 runs 16 residues. V shed 5 bases and J 4 bases; nucleotides not matched to a gene: 12. The CDR3 loop reads CASSAQTAGGQYEQYF. CDR3 bases: TGTGCCAGCAGCGCCCAGACAGCGGGAGGTCAATACGAGCAGTACTTC.

This sequence joins TRBV14 and TRBJ2-3, with 13 bases aligning to TRBD2. Losses at the gene ends were 4 bases for V and 0 bases for J; bases not matched to a gene: 7. Germline CDR1 reads SGHDN; CDR2 reads FVKESK. CDR3 length: 18 residues. CDR3 residues: CASSPGLAGDWSTDTQYF. Here the CDR3 DNA reads TGTGCCAGCAGCCCCGGACTAGCGGGAGATTGGAGCACAGATACGCAGTATTTT.

CDR3 in DNA: TGCGCCAGCAGCCAAAGACAGGCTGCCGGGGCCCAGTACTTC. This encodes CASSQRQAAGAQYF. The V and J genes are TRBV4-3 and TRBJ2-5, with a weak D call TRBD1 (6 bases). V lost 2 bases, J lost 9 bases, and 16 bases lay in between. The CDR3 covers 14 residues. Germline CDR1 and CDR2: LGHNA and YSLEER.

V and J are TRBV19 and TRBJ2-1; 7 positions agree with TRBD1. CDR1 and CDR2 from the germline V gene are LNHDA and SQIVND (reference sequence). The ends lost 6 bases at V and 11 bases at J; junction bases unmatched: 13. The CDR3 is made up of 14 amino acids. CDR3 in amino acids: CASREGQRYGKQFF. CDR3 nucleotides: TGTGCCAGTAGAGAGGGACAGCGCTACGGCAAGCAGTTCTTC.

The chain joins TRBV29-1 to TRBJ1-1, with 8 nucleotides matching TRBD1. The germline gives CDR1 SQVTM, CDR2 ANQGSEA. The CDR3 runs 13 residues. J lost 1 base, V lost 6 bases, and 4 bases had no gene match. CDR3 residues: CSVVGTGNTEAFF. The DNA of the CDR3 is TGCAGCGTCGTCGGGACAGGGAACACTGAAGCTTTCTTT.

The chain is built from TRBV6-2 or TRBV6-3 and TRBJ1-1, with 7 bases identical to TRBD1. CDR1 and CDR2 (germline): MNHEY, SVGEGT. The CDR3 is made up of 15 amino acids. J gave up 4 bases and V 2 bases, and 7 bases lay outside the gene matches. CDR3 in amino acids: CASSYAGGSGTEAFF. Here the CDR3 DNA reads TGTGCCAGCAGTTACGCAGGGGGTTCAGGCACTGAAGCTTTCTTT.

The chain recombines TRBV29-1 with TRBJ2-3, with TRBD2 identical over 8 bases. This CDR3 region has 15 residues. With 7 bases clipped from V and 2 bases from J, the junction kept 11 bases outside the gene matches. CDR1 is SQVTM, CDR2 ANQGSEA, per germline. CDR3 region: CSGALREATTDTQYF. As DNA, the CDR3 is TGCAGCGGCGCTCTGCGGGAGGCCACCACAGATACGCAGTATTTT.

The chain has TRBV5-6 and TRBJ2-7, with 8 positions matching TRBD2. After removal of 2 bases from V and 6 bases from J, the junction contained 7 bases not matched to a gene. The CDR3 runs to 14 residues. Germline values: CDR1 SGHDT, CDR2 YYEEEE. The CDR3 sequence: CASSLAGARGEQYF. The DNA for the CDR3 is TGTGCCAGCAGCTTAGCGGGAGCACGGGGCGAGCAGTACTTC.

The rearrangement uses TRBV3-1 (or the pseudogene TRBV3-2) and TRBJ2-3; 10 bases align to TRBD2. CDR1 and CDR2 (germline): LGHDT, YNNKEL (reference sequence). V trimming: 5 bases; J trimming: 0 bases; junction bases outside the gene matches: 5. The CDR3 consists of 16 residues. CDR3 in DNA: TGTGCCAGCAGCACAACGACTAGCGGGAGCACAGATACGCAGTATTTT. Its translation: CASSTTTSGSTDTQYF.

This clone was counted a few times. CDR3 bases: TGCGCCAGCAGCTGGACAGGGAGCGTCACTGAAGCTTTCTTT. This sequence encodes CASSWTGSVTEAFF. The chain is built from TRBV5-1 and TRBJ1-1, with TRBD1 matching over 8 bases. The V and J ends lost 3 bases and 4 bases, in that order; junction bases with no gene match: 5. The CDR3 has 14 amino acids. Per germline, CDR1 SGHRS and CDR2 YFSETQ.

The V call is TRBV19, the J call TRBJ1-2; D not resolved. Germline V gives CDR1 LNHDA, CDR2 SQIVND (reference sequence). Trimming left V 6 bases short and J 0 bases short, with 11 bases between. The CDR3 consists of 14 residues. CDR3: CASRGRTANYGYTF. The CDR3 DNA follows: TGTGCCAGTAGGGGCAGAACCGCTAACTATGGCTACACCTTC.

V is TRBV15 and J is TRBJ2-1; D remains unclear. Trimming pared 0 bases from V and 10 bases from J, leaving 10 bases between. This CDR3 has 13 amino acids. Germline V gene data show CDR1 as LNHNV and CDR2 as YYDKDF (reference sequence). CDR3 DNA sequence: TGTGCCACCAGCAGAGATAGCCCGAGCGAGCAGTTCTTC. Its translation: CATSRDSPSEQFF.